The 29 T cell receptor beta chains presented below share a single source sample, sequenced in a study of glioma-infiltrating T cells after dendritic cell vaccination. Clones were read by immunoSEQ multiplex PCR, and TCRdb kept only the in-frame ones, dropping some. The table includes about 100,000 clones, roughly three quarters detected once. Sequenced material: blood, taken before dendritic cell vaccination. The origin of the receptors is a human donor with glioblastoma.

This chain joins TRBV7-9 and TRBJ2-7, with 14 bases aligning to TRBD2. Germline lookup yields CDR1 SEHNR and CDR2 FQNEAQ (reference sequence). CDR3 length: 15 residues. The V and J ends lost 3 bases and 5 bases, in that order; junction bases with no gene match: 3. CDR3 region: CASSFGLAGGNEQYF. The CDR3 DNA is TGTGCCAGCAGCTTCGGACTAGCGGGAGGAAACGAGCAGTACTTC.

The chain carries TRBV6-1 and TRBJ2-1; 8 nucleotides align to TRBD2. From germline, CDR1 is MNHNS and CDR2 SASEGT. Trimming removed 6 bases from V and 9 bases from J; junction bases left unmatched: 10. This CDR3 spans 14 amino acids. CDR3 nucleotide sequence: TGTGCCAGCAGCGTAGCGGGAAGTCTGGGTGAGCAGTTCTTC. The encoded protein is CASSVAGSLGEQFF.

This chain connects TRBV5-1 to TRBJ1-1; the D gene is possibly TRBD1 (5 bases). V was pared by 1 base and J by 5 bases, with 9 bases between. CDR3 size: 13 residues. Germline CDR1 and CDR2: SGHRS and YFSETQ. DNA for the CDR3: TGCGCCAGCAGCTTGACCAGGGAAACTGAAGCTTTCTTT. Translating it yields CASSLTRETEAFF.

CDR3 in DNA: TGTGCCAGCAGCTTAGACAGTGGAGGCCATGGCTACACCTTC. This codes for CASSLDSGGHGYTF. V gene TRBV11-2 combines with J gene TRBJ1-2; D is unresolved. V lost 0 bases to trimming and J lost 6 bases, with 11 bases between them. Germline lookup yields CDR1 SGHAT and CDR2 FQNNGV. The CDR3 loop spans 14 amino acids.

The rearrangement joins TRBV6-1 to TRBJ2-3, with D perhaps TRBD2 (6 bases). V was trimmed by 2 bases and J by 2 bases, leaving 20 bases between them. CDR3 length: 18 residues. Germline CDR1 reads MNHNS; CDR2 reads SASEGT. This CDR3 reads CASSEQRVVSGVTDTQYF. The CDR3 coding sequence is TGTGCCAGCAGTGAACAACGGGTGGTTTCGGGGGTCACAGATACGCAGTATTTT.

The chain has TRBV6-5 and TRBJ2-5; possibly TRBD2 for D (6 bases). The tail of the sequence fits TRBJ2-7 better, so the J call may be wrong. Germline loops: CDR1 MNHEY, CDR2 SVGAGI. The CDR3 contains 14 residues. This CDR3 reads CASSHYGGTYEQYF. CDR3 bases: TGTGCCAGCAGTCACTACGGCGGGACCTACGAGCAGTACTTC.

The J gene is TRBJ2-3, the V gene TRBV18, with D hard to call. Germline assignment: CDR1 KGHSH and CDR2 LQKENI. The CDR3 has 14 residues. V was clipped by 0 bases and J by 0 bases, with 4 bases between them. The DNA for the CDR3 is TGTGCCAGCTCACCACCTCAAAGCACAGATACGCAGTATTTT. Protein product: CASSPPQSTDTQYF.

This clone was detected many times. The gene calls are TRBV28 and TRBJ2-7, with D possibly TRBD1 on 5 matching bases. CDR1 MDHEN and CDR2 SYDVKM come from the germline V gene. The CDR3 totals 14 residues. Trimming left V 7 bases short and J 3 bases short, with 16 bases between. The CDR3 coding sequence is TGTGCCAGCATAGACGCAGGGATGTTCTACGAGCAGTACTTC. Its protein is CASIDAGMFYEQYF.

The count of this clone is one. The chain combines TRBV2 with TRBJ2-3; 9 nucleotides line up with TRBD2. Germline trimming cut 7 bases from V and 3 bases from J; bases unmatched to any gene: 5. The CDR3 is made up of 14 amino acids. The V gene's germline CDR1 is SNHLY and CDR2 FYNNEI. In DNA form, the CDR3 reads TGTGCCAGCATATTGGCGGGGGGGACAGATACGCAGTATTTT. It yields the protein CASILAGGTDTQYF.

CDR3: CASRGEVPQETQYF. CDR3 in DNA: TGTGCCAGCCGGGGGGAGGTCCCCCAAGAGACCCAGTACTTC. The chain recombines TRBV6-6 with TRBJ2-5; 7 bases are shared with TRBD2. With 8 bases clipped from V and 1 base from J, the junction kept 7 bases outside the gene matches. CDR3 length: 14 amino acids. Germline V gene data show CDR1 as MNHNY and CDR2 as SVGAGI (reference sequence).

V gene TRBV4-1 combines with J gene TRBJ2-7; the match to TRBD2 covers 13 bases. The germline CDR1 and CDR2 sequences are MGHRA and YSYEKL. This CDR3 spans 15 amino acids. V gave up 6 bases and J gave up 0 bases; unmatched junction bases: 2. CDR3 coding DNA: TGCGCCAGCAGTCGACTAGCGGGGGGCTCCTACGAGCAGTACTTC. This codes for CASSRLAGGSYEQYF.

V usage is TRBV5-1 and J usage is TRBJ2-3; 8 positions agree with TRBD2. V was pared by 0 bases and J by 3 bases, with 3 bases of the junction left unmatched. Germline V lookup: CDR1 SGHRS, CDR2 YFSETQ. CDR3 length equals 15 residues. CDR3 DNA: TGCGCCAGCAGCTTGGTAGTAGCGGGAACAGATACGCAGTATTTT. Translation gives CASSLVVAGTDTQYF.

For the CDR3, the DNA is TGTGCCAGCAGCCAACAGACTAGCGGGGGTTTCAATGAGCAGTTCTTC. Translation gives CASSQQTSGGFNEQFF. This rearrangement joins TRBV4-2 to TRBJ2-1, with TRBD2 identical over 12 bases. Germline-derived CDR1 and CDR2 are LGHNA and YNFKEQ. This CDR3 is built from 16 residues. With V trimmed by 2 bases and J by 6 bases, 5 bases remained unmatched.

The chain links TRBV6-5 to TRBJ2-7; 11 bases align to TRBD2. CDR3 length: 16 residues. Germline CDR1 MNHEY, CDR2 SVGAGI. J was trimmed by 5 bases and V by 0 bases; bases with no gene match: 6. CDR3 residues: CASSYSASGRSHEQYF. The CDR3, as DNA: TGTGCCAGCAGTTACTCGGCTAGCGGGAGGTCGCACGAGCAGTACTTC.

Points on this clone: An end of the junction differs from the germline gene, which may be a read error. In DNA form, the CDR3 reads TGCGCCAGCGGCTTCCGTATCAGCTCCTACGAGCAGTACTTC. This translates into CASGFRISSYEQYF. The rearrangement uses TRBV5-1 and TRBJ2-7, with D unclear. Germline-derived CDR1 and CDR2 are SGHRS and YFSETQ. The CDR3 covers 14 residues. Filled out from reference TRBV5-1 and TRBJ2-7, the complete variable domain reads KAGVTQTPRYLIKTRGQQVTLSCSPISGHRSVSWYQQTPGQGLQFLFEYFSETQRNKGNFPGRFSGRQFSNSRSEMNVSTLELGDSALYLCASGFRISSYEQYFGPGTRLTVT.

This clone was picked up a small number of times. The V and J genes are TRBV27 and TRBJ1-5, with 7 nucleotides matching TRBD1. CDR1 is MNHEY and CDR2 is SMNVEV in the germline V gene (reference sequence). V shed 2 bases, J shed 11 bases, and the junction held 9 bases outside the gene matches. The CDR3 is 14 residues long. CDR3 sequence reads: CASSLATGSRAQHF. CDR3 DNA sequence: TGTGCCAGCAGTTTAGCGACAGGGTCTAGGGCCCAGCATTTT.

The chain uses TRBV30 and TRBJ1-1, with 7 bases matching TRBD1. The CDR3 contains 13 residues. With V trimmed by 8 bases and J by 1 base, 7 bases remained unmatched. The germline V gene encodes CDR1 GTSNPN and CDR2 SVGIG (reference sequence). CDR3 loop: CAGQTGRNTEAFF. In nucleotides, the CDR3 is TGTGCCGGCCAGACAGGGAGGAACACTGAAGCTTTCTTT.

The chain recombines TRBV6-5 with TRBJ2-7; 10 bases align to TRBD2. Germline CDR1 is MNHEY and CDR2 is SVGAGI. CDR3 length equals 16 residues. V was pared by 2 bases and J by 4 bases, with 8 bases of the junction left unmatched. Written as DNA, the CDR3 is TGTGCCAGCAGTTACCAAGCGGGAGGGCCCGTGTACGAGCAGTACTTC. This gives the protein CASSYQAGGPVYEQYF.

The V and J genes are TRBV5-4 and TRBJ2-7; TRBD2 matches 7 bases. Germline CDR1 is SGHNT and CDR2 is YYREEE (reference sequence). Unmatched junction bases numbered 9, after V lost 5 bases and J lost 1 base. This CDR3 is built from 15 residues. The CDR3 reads CASSLSGVPSYEQYF. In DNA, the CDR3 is TGTGCCAGCAGTTTAAGCGGGGTACCTTCCTACGAGCAGTACTTC.

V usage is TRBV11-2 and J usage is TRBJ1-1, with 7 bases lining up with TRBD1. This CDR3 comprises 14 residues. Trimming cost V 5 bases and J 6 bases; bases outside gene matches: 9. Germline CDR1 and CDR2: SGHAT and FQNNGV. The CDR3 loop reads CASSRIRGRPEAFF. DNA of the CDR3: TGTGCCAGCAGCCGAATTAGGGGGCGCCCTGAAGCTTTCTTT. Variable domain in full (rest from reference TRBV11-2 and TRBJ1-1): EAGVAQSPRYKIIEKRQSVAFWCNPISGHATLYWYQQILGQGPKLLIQFQNNGVVDDSQLPKDRFSAERLKGVDSTLKIQPAKLEDSAVYLCASSRIRGRPEAFFGQGTRLTVV.

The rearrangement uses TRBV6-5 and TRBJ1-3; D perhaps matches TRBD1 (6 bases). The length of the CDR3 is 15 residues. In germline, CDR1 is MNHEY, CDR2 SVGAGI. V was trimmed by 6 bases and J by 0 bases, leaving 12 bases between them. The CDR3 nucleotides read TGTGCCAGCAGGAATGGACAGATCTCTGGAAACACCATATATTTT. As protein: CASRNGQISGNTIYF.

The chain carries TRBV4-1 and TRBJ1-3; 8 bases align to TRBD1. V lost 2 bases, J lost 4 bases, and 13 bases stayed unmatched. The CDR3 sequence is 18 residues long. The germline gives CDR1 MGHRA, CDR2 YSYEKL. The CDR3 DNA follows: TGCGCCAGCAGCCAACCGTCCGCCGGACAGGGCCAGGGAAACACCATATATTTT. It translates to CASSQPSAGQGQGNTIYF.

CDR3 sequence: CASSWDRNTEAFF. CDR3 DNA sequence: TGTGCCAGCAGCTGGGACAGGAACACTGAAGCTTTCTTT. The chain joins TRBV5-6 to TRBJ1-1; TRBD1 aligns across 7 bases. The ends lost 3 bases at V and 1 base at J; junction bases unmatched: 0. Germline V CDR1 and CDR2: SGHDT, YYEEEE. The CDR3 contains 13 residues.

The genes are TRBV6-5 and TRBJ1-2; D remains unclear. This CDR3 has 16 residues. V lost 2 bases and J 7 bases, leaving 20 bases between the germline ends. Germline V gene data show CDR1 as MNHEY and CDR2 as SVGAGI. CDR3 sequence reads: CASSYIRGRAMSGYTF. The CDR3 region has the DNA TGTGCCAGCAGTTACATTCGGGGTAGGGCTATGAGTGGCTACACCTTC.

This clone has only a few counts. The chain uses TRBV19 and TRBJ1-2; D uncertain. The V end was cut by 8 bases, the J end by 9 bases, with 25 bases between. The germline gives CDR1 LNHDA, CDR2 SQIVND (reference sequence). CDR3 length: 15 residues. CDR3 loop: CASLSLHPGVPSYTF. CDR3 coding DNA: TGTGCCAGTCTAAGCCTCCATCCCGGTGTACCGAGCTACACCTTC.

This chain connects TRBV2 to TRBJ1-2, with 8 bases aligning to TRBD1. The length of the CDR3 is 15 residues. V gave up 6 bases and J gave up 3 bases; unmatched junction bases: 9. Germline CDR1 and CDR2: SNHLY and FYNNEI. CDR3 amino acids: CASRGGQEKYYGYTF. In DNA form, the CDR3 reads TGTGCCAGCAGGGGGGGACAGGAGAAATACTATGGCTACACCTTC.

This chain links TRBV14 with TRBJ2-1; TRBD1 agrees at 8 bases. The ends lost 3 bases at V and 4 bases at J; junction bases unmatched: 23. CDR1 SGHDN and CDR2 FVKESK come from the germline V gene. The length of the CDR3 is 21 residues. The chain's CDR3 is CASSHRPKDRGRNPVYNEQFF. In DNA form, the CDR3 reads TGTGCCAGCAGCCACAGGCCTAAAGACAGGGGCCGAAACCCGGTGTACAATGAGCAGTTCTTC.

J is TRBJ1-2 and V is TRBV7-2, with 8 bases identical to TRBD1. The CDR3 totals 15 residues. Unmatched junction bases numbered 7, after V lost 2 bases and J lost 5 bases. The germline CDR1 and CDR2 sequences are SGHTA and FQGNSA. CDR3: CASSLYRQGLYGYTF. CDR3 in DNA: TGTGCCAGCAGCTTATATCGACAGGGGCTGTATGGCTACACCTTC.

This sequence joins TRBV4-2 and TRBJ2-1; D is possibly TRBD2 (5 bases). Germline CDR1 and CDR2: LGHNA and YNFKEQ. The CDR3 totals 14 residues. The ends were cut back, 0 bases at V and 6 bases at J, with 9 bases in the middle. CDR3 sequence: CASSQEPEGNEQFF. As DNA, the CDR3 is TGTGCCAGCAGCCAAGAGCCAGAGGGCAATGAGCAGTTCTTC.